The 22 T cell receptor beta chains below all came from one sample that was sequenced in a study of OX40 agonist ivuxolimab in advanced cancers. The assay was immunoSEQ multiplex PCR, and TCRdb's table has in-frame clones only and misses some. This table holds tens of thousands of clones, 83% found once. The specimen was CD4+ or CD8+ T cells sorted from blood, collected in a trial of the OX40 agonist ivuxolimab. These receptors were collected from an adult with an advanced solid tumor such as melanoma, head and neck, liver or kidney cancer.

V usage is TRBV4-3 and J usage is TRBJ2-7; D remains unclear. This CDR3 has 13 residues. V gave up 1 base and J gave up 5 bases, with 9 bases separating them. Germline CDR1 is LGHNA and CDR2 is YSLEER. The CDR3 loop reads CASSQGGTDEQYF. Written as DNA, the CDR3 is TGCGCCAGCAGCCAAGGTGGAACAGACGAGCAGTACTTC.

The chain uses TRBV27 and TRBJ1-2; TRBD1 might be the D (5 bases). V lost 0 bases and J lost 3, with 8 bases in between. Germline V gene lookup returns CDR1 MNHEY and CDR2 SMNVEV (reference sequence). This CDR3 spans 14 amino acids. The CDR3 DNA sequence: TGTGCCAGCAGTTTATCTCTGGGACACTATGGCTACACCTTC. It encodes CASSLSLGHYGYTF.

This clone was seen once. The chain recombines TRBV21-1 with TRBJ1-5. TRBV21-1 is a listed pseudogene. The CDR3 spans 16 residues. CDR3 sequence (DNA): TGTGCCAGCAGACTGGCCCTACATTGGCATCATCAGCCCCAGCATTTT. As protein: CASRLALHWHHQPQHF.

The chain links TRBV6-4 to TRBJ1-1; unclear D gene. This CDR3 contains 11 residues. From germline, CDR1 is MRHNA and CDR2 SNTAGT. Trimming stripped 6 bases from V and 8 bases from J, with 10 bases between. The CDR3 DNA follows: TGTGCCAGCAGGGCGGGTCGGGAAGCTTTCTTT. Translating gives CASRAGREAFF.

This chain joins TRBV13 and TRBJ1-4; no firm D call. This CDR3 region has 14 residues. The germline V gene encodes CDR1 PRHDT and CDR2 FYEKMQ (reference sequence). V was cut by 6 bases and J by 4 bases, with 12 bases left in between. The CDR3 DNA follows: TGTGCCAGCAGTTCCAGGACCCTTAATGAAAAACTGTTTTTT. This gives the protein CASSSRTLNEKLFF.

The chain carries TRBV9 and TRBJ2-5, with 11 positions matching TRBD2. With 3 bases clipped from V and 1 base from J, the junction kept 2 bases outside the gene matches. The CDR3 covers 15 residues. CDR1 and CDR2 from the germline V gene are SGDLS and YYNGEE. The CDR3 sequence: CASSASGGTQETQYF. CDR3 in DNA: TGTGCCAGCAGCGCTAGCGGGGGGACCCAAGAGACCCAGTACTTC.

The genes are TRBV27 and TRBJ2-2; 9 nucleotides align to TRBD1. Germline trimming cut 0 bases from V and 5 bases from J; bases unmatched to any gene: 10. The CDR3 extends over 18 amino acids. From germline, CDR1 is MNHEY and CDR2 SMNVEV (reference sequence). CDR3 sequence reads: CASSLSWGTGRITGELFF. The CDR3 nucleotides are TGTGCCAGCAGTTTATCGTGGGGGACAGGGCGGATAACCGGGGAGCTGTTTTTT.

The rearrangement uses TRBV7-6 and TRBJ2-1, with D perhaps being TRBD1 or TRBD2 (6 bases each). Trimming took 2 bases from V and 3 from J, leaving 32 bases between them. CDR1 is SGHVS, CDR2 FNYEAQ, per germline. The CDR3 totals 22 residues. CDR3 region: CASSLRGLPNRAGATFYNEQFF. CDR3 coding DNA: TGTGCCAGCAGCTTACGGGGGTTGCCCAACAGGGCTGGAGCGACCTTCTACAATGAGCAGTTCTTC.

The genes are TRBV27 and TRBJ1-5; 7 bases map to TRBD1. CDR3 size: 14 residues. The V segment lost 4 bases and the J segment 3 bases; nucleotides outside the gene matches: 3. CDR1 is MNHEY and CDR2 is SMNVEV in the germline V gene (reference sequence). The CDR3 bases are TGTGCCAGCAGTTCGACAGGGTCCAATCAGCCCCAGCATTTT. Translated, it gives CASSSTGSNQPQHF.

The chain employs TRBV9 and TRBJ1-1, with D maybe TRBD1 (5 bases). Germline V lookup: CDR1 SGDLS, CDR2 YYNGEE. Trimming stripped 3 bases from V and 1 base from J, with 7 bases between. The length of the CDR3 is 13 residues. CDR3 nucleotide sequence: TGTGCCAGCAGCGACACAGGGAACACTGAAGCTTTCTTT. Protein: CASSDTGNTEAFF.

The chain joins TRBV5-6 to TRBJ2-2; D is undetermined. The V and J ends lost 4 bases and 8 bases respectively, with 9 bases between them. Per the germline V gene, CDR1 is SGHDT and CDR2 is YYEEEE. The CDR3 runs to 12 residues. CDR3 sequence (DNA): TGTGCCAGCAGCCCATGGTCAGGGGAGCTGTTTTTT. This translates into CASSPWSGELFF.

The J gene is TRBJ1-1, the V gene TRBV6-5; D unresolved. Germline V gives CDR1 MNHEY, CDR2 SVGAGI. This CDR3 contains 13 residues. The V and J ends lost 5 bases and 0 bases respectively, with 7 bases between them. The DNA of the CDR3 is TGTGCCAGCAGTCCGCAGATGAACACTGAAGCTTTCTTT. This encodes CASSPQMNTEAFF.

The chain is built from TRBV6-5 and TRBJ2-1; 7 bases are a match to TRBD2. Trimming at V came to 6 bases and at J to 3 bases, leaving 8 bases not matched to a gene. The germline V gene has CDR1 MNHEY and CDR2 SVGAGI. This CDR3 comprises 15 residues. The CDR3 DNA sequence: TGTGCCAGCAGGGGGGGGACTACTCACTACAATGAGCAGTTCTTC. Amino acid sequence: CASRGGTTHYNEQFF.

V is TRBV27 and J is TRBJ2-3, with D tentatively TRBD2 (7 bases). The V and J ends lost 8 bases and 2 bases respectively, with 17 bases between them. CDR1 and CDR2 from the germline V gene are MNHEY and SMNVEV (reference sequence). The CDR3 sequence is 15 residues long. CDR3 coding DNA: TGTGCCAGCCGGGGGAGGGGGATATACACAGATACGCAGTATTTT. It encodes CASRGRGIYTDTQYF.

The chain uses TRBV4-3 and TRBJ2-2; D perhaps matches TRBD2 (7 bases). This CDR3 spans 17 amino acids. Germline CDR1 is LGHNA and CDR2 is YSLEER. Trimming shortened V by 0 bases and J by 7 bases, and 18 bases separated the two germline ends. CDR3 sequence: CASSQDLYGGPDGELFF. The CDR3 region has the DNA TGCGCCAGCAGCCAAGATTTGTACGGGGGGCCCGACGGGGAGCTGTTTTTT.

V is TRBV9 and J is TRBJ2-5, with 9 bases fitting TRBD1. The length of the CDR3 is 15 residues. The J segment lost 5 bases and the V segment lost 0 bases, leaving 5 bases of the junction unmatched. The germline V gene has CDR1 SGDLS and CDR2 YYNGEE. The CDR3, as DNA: TGTGCCAGCAGCGTAGACGGGACAGGGAGGGAGACCCAGTACTTC. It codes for CASSVDGTGRETQYF.

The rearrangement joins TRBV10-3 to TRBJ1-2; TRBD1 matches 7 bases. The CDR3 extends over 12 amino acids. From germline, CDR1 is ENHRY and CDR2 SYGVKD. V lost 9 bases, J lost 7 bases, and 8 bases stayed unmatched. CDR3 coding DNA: TGTGCCATGAGACAGGGAGGATTTGGCTACACCTTC. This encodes CAMRQGGFGYTF.

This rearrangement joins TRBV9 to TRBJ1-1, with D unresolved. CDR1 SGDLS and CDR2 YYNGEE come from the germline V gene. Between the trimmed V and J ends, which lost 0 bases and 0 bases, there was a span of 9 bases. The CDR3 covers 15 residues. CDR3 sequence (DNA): TGTGCCAGCAGCGTAGAGGAGAGCATGAACACTGAAGCTTTCTTT. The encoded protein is CASSVEESMNTEAFF.

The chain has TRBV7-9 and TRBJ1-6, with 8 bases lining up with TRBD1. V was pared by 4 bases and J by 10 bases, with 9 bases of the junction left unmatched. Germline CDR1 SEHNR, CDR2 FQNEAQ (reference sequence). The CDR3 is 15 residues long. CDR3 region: CASSSSTGGGSPLHF. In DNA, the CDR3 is TGTGCCAGCAGCTCATCCACAGGGGGAGGATCACCCCTCCACTTT.

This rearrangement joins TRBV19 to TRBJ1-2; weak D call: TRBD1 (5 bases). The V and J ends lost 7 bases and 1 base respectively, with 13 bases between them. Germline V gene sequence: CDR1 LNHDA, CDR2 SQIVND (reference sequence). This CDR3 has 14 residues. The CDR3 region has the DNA TGTGCCAGTATTGGCAGGGACTTTAACTATGGCTACACCTTC. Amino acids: CASIGRDFNYGYTF.

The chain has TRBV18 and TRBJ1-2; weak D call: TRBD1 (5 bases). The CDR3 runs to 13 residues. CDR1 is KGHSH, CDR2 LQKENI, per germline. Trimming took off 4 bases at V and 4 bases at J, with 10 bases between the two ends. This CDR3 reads CASSHGGGYGYTF. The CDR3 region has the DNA TGTGCCAGCTCACACGGGGGGGGCTATGGCTACACCTTC.

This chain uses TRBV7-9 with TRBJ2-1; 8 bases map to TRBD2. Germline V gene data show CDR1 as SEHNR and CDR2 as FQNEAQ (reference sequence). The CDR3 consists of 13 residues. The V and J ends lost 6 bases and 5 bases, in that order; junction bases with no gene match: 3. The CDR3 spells CASRELADNEQFF. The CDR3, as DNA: TGTGCCAGCAGGGAACTAGCGGACAATGAGCAGTTCTTC.